This T cell receptor (beta chain) originates from a study of tumor-infiltrating lymphocytes in primary liver carcinoma. Study-wide results and limits: Reduced overlap was seen in tumor-adjacent and tumor-blood pairs versus tumor region pairs.

This CDR3 contains 16 residues. With 8 bases removed from V and 0 bases from J, the gap between germline ends came to 19 bases. Germline V lookup: CDR1 SGHDT, CDR2 YYEEEE. This clonotype was seen only once. Its antigen is still unknown. Lacking the conserved final phenylalanine or tryptophan, this CDR3 likely reflects a read error. Between 20 and 30 mg of unsorted bulk tissue served as the source from which RNA and DNA were co-extracted. These patients lived with chronic HBV infection and had never been treated. The study found over 75% viable tumor cells in every tumor sample. cDNA specific to TCR beta was made from 500 ng of total RNA, with a constant-region primer employed for priming. Three nested multiplex PCR rounds of slightly modified ARM-PCR generated TCR beta libraries. Forward primers for TRBV1-TRBV30 and a C-beta reverse primer served the first two PCR rounds, at about 10 cycles each. TCRdb reprocessed the multiplex PCR reads with MiXCR, giving one entry per CDR3 protein. Of tens of thousands of distinct CDR3 sequences listed, around 74% are singletons.

The chain joins TRBV5-6 to TRBJ2-3, with a possible D match to TRBD2 (5 bases). The sequence was obtained from a man aged 40-50 years with primary liver carcinoma and hepatitis B virus infection. The specimen sequenced was liver tumor tissue from sampling region 4. The subset is: tumor region T4, right-lateral pole. The CDR3 DNA is TGTGCCAGTAGGCTTGGGAGCGGAAGTAGCACAGATACGCAGTATTCT. Protein sequence: CASRLGSGSSTDTQYS.